This T cell receptor beta chain was recorded in a study of CD8 T cells in ankylosing spondylitis. Study results and limitations: For ankylosing spondylitis blood, a TCR beta motif of fewer than 10 highly homologous variants appeared characteristic. A number of the motif variants had already been described in reactive arthritis synovial fluid and blood. Clones that were linked to disease were CD8+ and were relatively rare in peripheral blood. Matched ankylosing spondylitis synovial fluid reportedly contained a significantly enriched population of disease-linked clones.

This clonotype was detected a few times. The antigen is not known. As the method for making TCR beta libraries, quantitative 5'-RACE with molecular barcodes was used. MiXCR was run by TCRdb on the 5' RACE reads, yielding one entry per CDR3 protein. The sample lists about 440,000 distinct CDR3 sequences; roughly 17% were seen once. Material for sequencing was blood, either unsorted or a sorted T cell fraction (not recorded which). The TCR originated in a male donor with ankylosing spondylitis.

The CDR3 region has the DNA TGTGCCAGCAGTTCGAGGGGGACAGGCGAGCAGTACTTC. It codes for CASSSRGTGEQYF. The chain employs TRBV12-3 or TRBV12-4 and TRBJ2-7, with 8 bases that match TRBD1. The J segment lost 6 bases and the V segment lost 4 bases, leaving 5 bases of the junction unmatched. This CDR3 is built from 13 residues.